The clone carrying this T cell receptor (beta chain) was found once. Its cognate antigen is unknown. This sample is part of a study of OX40 agonist ivuxolimab in advanced cancers. Study overall: Hepatocellular carcinoma, melanoma, renal cell or head and neck cancer occurred in dose-escalation patients. There were three patients with partial responses, one having hepatocellular carcinoma and two cutaneous melanoma.

With 3 bases removed from V and 2 bases from J, the gap between germline ends came to 11 bases. The CDR3 length is 13 residues. Germline V gives CDR1 SQVTM, CDR2 ANQGSEA. The data were produced by immunoSEQ multiplex PCR, yet TCRdb's version contains in-frame clones alone and is incomplete. Among tens of thousands of clones listed, around four fifths were seen once. Findings and caveats of the study: Among T cells, CD8+ cells averaged more expanded clones than CD4+ cells. Among the nonresponders, some also had low normalized T-cell clonal expansion.

This TCR was sampled from an adult with an advanced solid tumor such as melanoma, head and neck, liver or kidney cancer. The material was CD4+ or CD8+ T cells sorted from blood, obtained in a trial of the OX40 agonist ivuxolimab. This chain connects TRBV29-1 to TRBJ2-7; either TRBD1 or TRBD2 may fit D (5 bases each). The CDR3 is CSVEKGSPYEQYF. CDR3 DNA: TGCAGCGTTGAGAAGGGGAGCCCCTACGAGCAGTACTTC.